The 15 T cell receptor beta chains reported below all come from one sample, sequenced in a study of tumor-infiltrating lymphocytes in localized non-small cell lung cancer. The protocol was immunoSEQ multiplex PCR, while the TCRdb copy is restricted to in-frame clones and leaves out a portion. The profile shows 15,000 to 20,000 clones, around 75% of them singletons. What was sequenced was lung tumor tissue. The receptors here all came from a human donor with non-small cell lung cancer.

This chain uses TRBV23-1 with TRBJ2-7; D possibly corresponds to TRBD1 (7 bases). TRBV23-1 is an ORF, and what it does is uncertain. Trimming cost V 6 bases and J 0 bases, with 12 bases left between them. CDR3 length: 14 amino acids. CDR3 residues: CASRRDSISYEQYF. CDR3 bases: TGCGCCAGCAGGCGGGACAGTATCTCCTACGAGCAGTACTTC.

Only a few counts were recorded for this clone. J is TRBJ2-2 and V is TRBV6-5; D ambiguous. The CDR3 loop spans 12 amino acids. Trimming pared 5 bases from V and 4 bases from J, leaving 5 bases between. Per the germline V gene, CDR1 is MNHEY and CDR2 is SVGAGI. The DNA of the CDR3 is TGTGCCAGCAGTCCACCCACCGGGGAGCTGTTTTTT. This sequence encodes CASSPPTGELFF.

The chain employs TRBV29-1 and TRBJ2-7, with 7 bases fitting TRBD1. This CDR3 has 13 residues. Unmatched junction bases numbered 4, after V lost 5 bases and J lost 0 bases. Germline V gives CDR1 SQVTM, CDR2 ANQGSEA. DNA for the CDR3: TGCAGCGTTTGGACAGGCGGCTCCTACGAGCAGTACTTC. Translated, it gives CSVWTGGSYEQYF.

The chain joins TRBV27 to TRBJ2-7, with 9 bases fitting TRBD1. Germline CDR1 MNHEY, CDR2 SMNVEV (reference sequence). This CDR3 region has 16 residues. The junction had 8 bases not matched to a gene; V was cut back by 3 bases and J by 2 bases. DNA of the CDR3: TGTGCCAGCAGTTTTCGGAGGGGGACAGGGACCTACGAGCAGTACTTC. Amino acids: CASSFRRGTGTYEQYF.

The CDR3 DNA reads TGTGCCAGCAGATATTCGGGACTAGCGCGTCAGTTCTTC. Its translation is CASRYSGLARQFF. The genes are TRBV28 and TRBJ2-1; TRBD2 aligns across 10 bases. V lost 6 bases to trimming and J lost 13 bases; unmatched junction nucleotides: 9. The CDR3 loop spans 13 amino acids. The germline CDR1 and CDR2 sequences are MDHEN and SYDVKM.

This sequence joins TRBV19 and TRBJ2-7, with 8 bases that match TRBD1. CDR3 length: 15 amino acids. The germline V gene has CDR1 LNHDA and CDR2 SQIVND (reference sequence). The trim removed 9 bases at V and 3 bases at J, leaving 13 bases unmatched. CDR3 DNA sequence: TGTGCCAGCATTTCCTGGACAGGGACCAACTACGAGCAGTACTTC. Protein product: CASISWTGTNYEQYF. The variable domain in full, with the rest retrieved from reference TRBV19 and TRBJ2-7, is DGGITQSPKYLFRKEGQNVTLSCEQNLNHDAMYWYRQDPGQGLRLIYYSQIVNDFQKGDIAEGYSVSREKKESFPLTVTSAQKNPTAFYLCASISWTGTNYEQYFGPGTRLTVT.

The V call is TRBV5-1, the J call TRBJ1-1; maybe TRBD1 (6 bases). This CDR3 region has 15 residues. The V end lost 2 bases, the J end lost 7 bases, and 18 bases lay between the germline ends. The germline gives CDR1 SGHRS, CDR2 YFSETQ. The CDR3 region has the DNA TGCGCCAGCAGCTTCGCGGTAGGGGGGGAGGGTGAAGCTTTCTTT. This translates into CASSFAVGGEGEAFF.

The chain combines TRBV4-1 with TRBJ2-7; D ambiguous. The germline CDR1 and CDR2 sequences are MGHRA and YSYEKL. This CDR3 has 14 residues. Between the trimmed V and J ends, which lost 1 base and 1 base, there was a span of 8 bases. The CDR3 region has the DNA TGCGCCAGCAGCCAAGGAGCCCTATCCTACGAGCAGTACTTC. Amino acid sequence: CASSQGALSYEQYF.

The DNA of the CDR3 is TGTGCCACCAGGGGGGCAGGGAAGGACACTGAAGCTTTCTTT. Translating gives CATRGAGKDTEAFF. J is TRBJ1-1 and V is TRBV19, with 7 bases lining up with TRBD1. V trimming: 10 bases; J trimming: 3 bases; junction bases outside the gene matches: 11. There are 14 residues in the CDR3. Germline loops: CDR1 LNHDA, CDR2 SQIVND (reference sequence).

This rearrangement joins TRBV18 to TRBJ1-4; TRBD1 agrees at 8 bases. The CDR3 is 19 amino acids. The V segment lost 3 bases and the J segment 4 bases; nucleotides outside the gene matches: 16. Germline loops: CDR1 KGHSH, CDR2 LQKENI. This chain's CDR3 is CASSPLPKGQGGGNEKLFF. DNA of the CDR3: TGTGCCAGCTCACCGCTACCAAAAGGACAGGGCGGGGGTAATGAAAAACTGTTTTTT.

This clone was observed a few times. This chain links TRBV2 with TRBJ1-2, with D possibly TRBD1 on 6 matching bases. The germline V gene encodes CDR1 SNHLY and CDR2 FYNNEI. V gave up 3 bases and J gave up 2 bases, with 10 bases separating them. This CDR3 spans 14 amino acids. The CDR3 coding sequence is TGTGCCAGCAGTGATGGCCAGGGGAACTATGGCTACACCTTC. Amino acid sequence: CASSDGQGNYGYTF. Variable domain in full (rest from reference TRBV2 and TRBJ1-2): EPEVTQTPSHQVTQMGQEVILRCVPISNHLYFYWYRQILGQKVEFLVSFYNNEISEKSEIFDDQFSVERPDGSNFTLKIRSTKLEDSAMYFCASSDGQGNYGYTFGSGTRLTVV.

V usage is TRBV19 and J usage is TRBJ2-7, with D maybe TRBD1 (6 bases). The CDR3 extends over 15 amino acids. The germline CDR1 and CDR2 sequences are LNHDA and SQIVND (reference sequence). V lost 4 bases and J 3 bases, leaving 16 bases between the germline ends. Here the CDR3 DNA reads TGTGCCAGTAGTAACAGACAGGAGCCCTACTACGAGCAGTACTTC. It specifies CASSNRQEPYYEQYF.

The V call is TRBV5-6, the J call TRBJ2-7; D perhaps matches TRBD2 (6 bases). Germline CDR1 reads SGHDT; CDR2 reads YYEEEE. The CDR3 is 13 residues long. V was clipped by 4 bases and J by 6 bases, with 14 bases between them. The chain's CDR3 is CASSPGRRGEQYF. For the CDR3, the DNA is TGTGCCAGCAGCCCGGGACGGAGGGGCGAGCAGTACTTC.

This chain's CDR3 is CASSFESDTQYF. CDR3 bases: TGTGCCAGCAGCTTTGAGTCAGATACGCAGTATTTT. The rearrangement links TRBV7-9 to TRBJ2-3; D gene unclear. CDR3 length equals 12 residues. Germline V gives CDR1 SEHNR, CDR2 FQNEAQ (reference sequence). The V end lost 3 bases, the J end lost 4 bases, and 5 bases lay between the germline ends.

CDR3 DNA sequence: TGCGCCAGCAGCTTGGGTCCAGGGGACGGTGGAAACACCATATATTTT. It is translated as CASSLGPGDGGNTIYF. The chain employs TRBV5-1 and TRBJ1-3; possibly TRBD1 for D (6 bases). V lost 0 bases to trimming and J lost 3 bases, with 13 bases between them. The CDR3 sequence is 16 residues long. Germline assignment: CDR1 SGHRS and CDR2 YFSETQ.